This T cell receptor (beta chain) was sequenced during a study of technical replicates of blood from a handful of donors. Using immunoSEQ multiplex PCR, the repertoire was profiled, and TCRdb retains in-frame clones only, with some absent. This table has about 73,000 clones, 90% appearing once. Trimming pared 0 bases from V and 0 bases from J, leaving 13 bases between. The CDR3 runs to 16 residues. Germline V lookup: CDR1 SGHDT, CDR2 YYEEEE. Material for sequencing was PBMCs. The J gene is TRBJ2-7, the V gene TRBV5-6; D gene unclear. The TCR was taken from a human donor in good health. Some clones in this sample may be carry-over from other donors' samples. Written as DNA, the CDR3 is TGTGCCAGCAGCTTGGATGGCAGGTTCAGCTCCTACGAGCAGTACTTC. Its translation: CASSLDGRFSSYEQYF. Full variable domain (remainder filled in from reference TRBV5-6 and TRBJ2-7): DAGVTQSPTHLIKTRGQQVTLRCSPKSGHDTVSWYQQALGQGPQFIFQYYEEEERQRGNFPDRFSGHQFPNYSSELNVNALLLGDSALYLCASSLDGRFSSYEQYFGPGTRLTVT.